This entry lists 6 T cell receptor beta chains sequenced from one sample in a study of T cell responses to AZD1222 COVID-19 vaccine. The assay was immunoSEQ multiplex PCR, and TCRdb's table has in-frame clones only and misses some. The top ten clones hold 3.1% of a sample with approximately 120,000 clones, roughly 93% of them seen once. The sequencing here drew on peripheral blood, taken on day 0 of AZD1222 vaccination. The receptors were sampled from an adult in good health.

V and J are TRBV6-5 and TRBJ1-1, with no clear D. This CDR3 has 14 amino acids. Germline V gene sequence: CDR1 MNHEY, CDR2 SVGAGI. V lost 3 bases to trimming and J lost 5 bases, with 13 bases between them. The CDR3 DNA follows: TGTGCCAGCAGTTATACTGACTCGGGGACTGAAGCTTTCTTT. It codes for CASSYTDSGTEAFF.

This chain uses TRBV18 with TRBJ1-1, with D hard to call. The CDR3 runs to 15 residues. Germline V gives CDR1 KGHSH, CDR2 LQKENI. V dropped 3 bases and J dropped 4 bases, with 15 bases sitting between them. The CDR3, as DNA: TGTGCCAGCTCACCCGATGCGCGCCGGGCCACTGAAGCTTTCTTT. This gives the protein CASSPDARRATEAFF.

V usage is TRBV29-1 and J usage is TRBJ2-3; the D gene is possibly TRBD1 (6 bases). Germline V gene sequence: CDR1 SQVTM, CDR2 ANQGSEA. The CDR3 consists of 15 residues. V dropped 1 base and J dropped 2 bases, with 13 bases sitting between them. DNA of the CDR3: TGCAGCGTTGAAGGGGGGCAGGGGCACACAGATACGCAGTATTTT. Protein product: CSVEGGQGHTDTQYF.

This CDR3 is CASSATLAGTYNEQFF. DNA for the CDR3: TGTGCCAGCAGCGCTACCTTAGCGGGAACCTACAATGAGCAGTTCTTC. The chain employs TRBV5-4 and TRBJ2-1; 8 nucleotides align to TRBD2. CDR1 is SGHNT, CDR2 YYREEE, per germline (reference sequence). Trimming cost V 4 bases and J 2 bases; bases outside gene matches: 8. The CDR3 is 16 amino acids.

This clone occurred once. The chain has TRBV19 and TRBJ1-1; possible D gene TRBD1, 6 bases. Per the germline V gene, CDR1 is LNHDA and CDR2 is SQIVND (reference sequence). V was cut by 3 bases and J by 5 bases, with 13 bases left in between. The CDR3 is 14 residues long. CDR3: CASSIVGGGTEAFF. The DNA for the CDR3 is TGTGCCAGTAGTATTGTTGGGGGCGGAACTGAAGCTTTCTTT.

The V and J genes are TRBV5-1 and TRBJ1-6; D gene uncertain. The germline V gene has CDR1 SGHRS and CDR2 YFSETQ. V dropped 0 bases and J dropped 4 bases, with 11 bases sitting between them. This CDR3 region has 16 residues. For the CDR3, the DNA is TGCGCCAGCAGCTTGGACGGGCAACCGTATAATTCACCCCTCCACTTT. Its translation: CASSLDGQPYNSPLHF. Filled out from reference TRBV5-1 and TRBJ1-6, the complete variable domain reads KAGVTQTPRYLIKTRGQQVTLSCSPISGHRSVSWYQQTPGQGLQFLFEYFSETQRNKGNFPGRFSGRQFSNSRSEMNVSTLELGDSALYLCASSLDGQPYNSPLHFGNGTRLTVT.